This T cell receptor (beta chain) appears in the sequencing data of a study of blood T cell repertoires in COVID-19. This clone was found once. V lost 6 bases, J lost 4 bases, and 2 bases stayed unmatched. The CDR3 is 12 amino acids. Looked up from germline, CDR1 is SEHNR and CDR2 is FQNEAQ (reference sequence). Here immunoSEQ multiplex PCR was the method, and the copy in TCRdb shows in-frame clones only, minus some. The sample records hundreds of thousands of clones, 84% being singletons. The sample was PBMCs or T cells enriched from blood (not recorded which). The sequence was collected from a middle-aged woman who had recovered from COVID-19. This rearrangement joins TRBV7-9 to TRBJ2-5; TRBD2 agrees at 7 bases. The CDR3: CASRGLSETQYF. In nucleotides, the CDR3 is TGTGCCAGCAGGGGACTATCAGAGACCCAGTACTTC.